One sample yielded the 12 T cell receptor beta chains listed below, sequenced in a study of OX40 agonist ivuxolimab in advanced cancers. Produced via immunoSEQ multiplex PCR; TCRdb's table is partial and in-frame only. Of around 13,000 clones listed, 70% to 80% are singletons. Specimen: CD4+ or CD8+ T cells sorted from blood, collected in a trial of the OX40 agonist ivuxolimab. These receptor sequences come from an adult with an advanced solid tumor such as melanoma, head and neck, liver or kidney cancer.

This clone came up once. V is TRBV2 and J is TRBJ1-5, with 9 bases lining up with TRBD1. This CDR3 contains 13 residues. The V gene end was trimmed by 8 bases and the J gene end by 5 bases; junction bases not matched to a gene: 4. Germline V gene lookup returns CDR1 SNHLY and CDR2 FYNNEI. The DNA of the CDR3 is TGTGCCAGCGGGACAGGGAGGCATCAGCCCCAGCATTTT. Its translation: CASGTGRHQPQHF.

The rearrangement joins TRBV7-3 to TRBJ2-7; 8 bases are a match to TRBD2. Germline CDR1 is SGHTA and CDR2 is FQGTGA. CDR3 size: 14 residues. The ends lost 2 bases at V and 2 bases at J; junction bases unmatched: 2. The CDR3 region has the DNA TGTGCCAGCAGCTTAGCGGGAGGCACCTACGAGCAGTACTTC. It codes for CASSLAGGTYEQYF.

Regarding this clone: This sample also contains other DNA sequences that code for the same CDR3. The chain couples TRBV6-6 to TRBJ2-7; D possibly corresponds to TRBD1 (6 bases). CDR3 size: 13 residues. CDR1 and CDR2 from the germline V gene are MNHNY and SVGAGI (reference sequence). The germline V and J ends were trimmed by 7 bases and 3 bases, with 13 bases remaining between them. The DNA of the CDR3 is TGTGCCAGCAAAACCCCGGACAGCTACGAGCAGTACTTC. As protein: CASKTPDSYEQYF.

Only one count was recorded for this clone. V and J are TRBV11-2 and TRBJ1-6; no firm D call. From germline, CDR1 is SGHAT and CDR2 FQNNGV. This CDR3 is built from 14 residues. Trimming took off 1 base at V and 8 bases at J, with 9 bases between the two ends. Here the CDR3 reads CASSLGDTYSPLHF. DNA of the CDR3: TGTGCCAGCAGCTTAGGAGACACTTATTCACCCCTCCACTTT.

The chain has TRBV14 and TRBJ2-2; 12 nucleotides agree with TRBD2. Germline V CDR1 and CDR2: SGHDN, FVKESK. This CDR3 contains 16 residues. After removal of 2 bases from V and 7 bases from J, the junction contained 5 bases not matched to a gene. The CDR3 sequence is CASSQRLAGGHGELFF. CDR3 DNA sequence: TGTGCCAGCAGCCAAAGGCTAGCGGGAGGGCACGGGGAGCTGTTTTTT.

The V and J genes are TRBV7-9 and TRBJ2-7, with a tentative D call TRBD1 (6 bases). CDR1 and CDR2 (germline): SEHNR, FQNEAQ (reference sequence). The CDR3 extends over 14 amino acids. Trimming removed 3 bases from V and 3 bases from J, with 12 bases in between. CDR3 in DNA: TGTGCCAGCAGCTTTGCAGGGGCCTTCTACGAGCAGTACTTC. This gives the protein CASSFAGAFYEQYF.

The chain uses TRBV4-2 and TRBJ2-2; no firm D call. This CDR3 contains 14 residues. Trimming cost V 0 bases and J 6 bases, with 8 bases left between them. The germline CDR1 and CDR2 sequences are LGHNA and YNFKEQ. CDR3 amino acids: CASSQDGEAGELFF. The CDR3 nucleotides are TGTGCCAGCAGCCAAGATGGAGAGGCCGGGGAGCTGTTTTTT.

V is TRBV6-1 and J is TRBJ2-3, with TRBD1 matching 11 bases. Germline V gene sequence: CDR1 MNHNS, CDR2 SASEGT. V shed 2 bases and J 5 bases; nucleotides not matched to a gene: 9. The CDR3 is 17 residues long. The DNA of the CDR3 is TGTGCCAGCAGTGAATTGGCGGGGACAGGGGGGGGAGATACGCAGTATTTT. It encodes CASSELAGTGGGDTQYF.

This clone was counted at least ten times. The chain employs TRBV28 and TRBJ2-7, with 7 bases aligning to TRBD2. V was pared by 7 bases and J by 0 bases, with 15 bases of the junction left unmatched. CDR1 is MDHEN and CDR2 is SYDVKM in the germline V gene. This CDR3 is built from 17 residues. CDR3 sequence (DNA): TGTGCCAGCACCACCCACCACATAGCGGGCCCCTCCTACGAGCAGTACTTC. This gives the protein CASTTHHIAGPSYEQYF.

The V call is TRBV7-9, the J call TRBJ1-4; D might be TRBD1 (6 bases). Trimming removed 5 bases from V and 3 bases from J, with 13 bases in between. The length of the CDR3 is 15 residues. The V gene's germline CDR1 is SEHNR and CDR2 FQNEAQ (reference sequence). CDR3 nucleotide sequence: TGTGCCAGCAGCAGGGGCGGGGGCTCTAATGAAAAACTGTTTTTT. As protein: CASSRGGGSNEKLFF.

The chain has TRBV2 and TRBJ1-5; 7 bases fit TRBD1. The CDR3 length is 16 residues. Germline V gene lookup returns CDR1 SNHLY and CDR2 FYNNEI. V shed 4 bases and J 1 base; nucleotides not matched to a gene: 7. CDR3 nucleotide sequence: TGTGCCAGCAGTGGGGGGACAGCGGTAAGCAATCAGCCCCAGCATTTT. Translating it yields CASSGGTAVSNQPQHF.

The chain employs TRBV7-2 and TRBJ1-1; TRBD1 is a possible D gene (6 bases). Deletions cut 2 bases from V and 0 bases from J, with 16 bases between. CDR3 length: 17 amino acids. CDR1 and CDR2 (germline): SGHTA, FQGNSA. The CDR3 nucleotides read TGTGCCAGCAGCTTAAGGGGACAACTACTCATGAACACTGAAGCTTTCTTT. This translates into CASSLRGQLLMNTEAFF.